This T cell receptor beta chain is drawn from a study of cytomegalovirus exposure and HLA in healthy donors. This clone occurred once. No antigen is known for it. Study-level results: Exclusion applied to some V segments, including TRBV6-2 and TRBV6-3, as they were indistinguishable. Analyzed later, most CMV-associated TCR beta chains appeared HLA-restricted. Many donors carried some public TCRs, although rarity characterized most TCR sequences.

Germline-derived CDR1 and CDR2 are GTSNPN and SVGIG (reference sequence). The CDR3 consists of 12 residues. The V end was cut by 3 bases, the J end by 10 bases, with 15 bases between. Primers: 60 Vbeta forward and 13 Jbeta reverse. Produced via immunoSEQ multiplex PCR; TCRdb's table is partial and in-frame only. This sample carries 110,000 to 150,000 clones, about 82% of them seen once, and the ten largest clones take 4.3%. The chain uses TRBV30 and TRBJ1-2; D perhaps matches TRBD1 (5 bases). This TCR came from a woman aged 40-49 years in good health and CMV-seropositive. Sequences were obtained from PBMCs. This CDR3 reads CAWSSGGFDYTF. The CDR3, as DNA: TGTGCCTGGAGCTCCGGGGGGTTTGACTACACCTTC.